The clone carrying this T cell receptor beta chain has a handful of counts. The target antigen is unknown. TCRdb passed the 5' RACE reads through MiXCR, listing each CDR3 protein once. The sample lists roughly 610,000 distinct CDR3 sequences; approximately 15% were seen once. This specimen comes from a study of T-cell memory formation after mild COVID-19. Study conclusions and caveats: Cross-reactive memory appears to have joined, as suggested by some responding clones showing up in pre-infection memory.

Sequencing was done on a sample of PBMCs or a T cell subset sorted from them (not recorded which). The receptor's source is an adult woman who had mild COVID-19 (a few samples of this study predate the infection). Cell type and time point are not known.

In nucleotides, the CDR3 is TGTGCCAGCAGCTTAGTGGGACAGGTGAACACTGAAGCTTTCTTT. Translation gives CASSLVGQVNTEAFF. This chain connects TRBV7-9 to TRBJ1-1; TRBD1 aligns across 8 bases. The CDR3 contains 15 residues. The J segment lost 0 bases and the V segment lost 1 base, leaving 1 base of the junction unmatched. CDR1 is SEHNR, CDR2 FQNEAQ, per germline (reference sequence).